The entry that follows covers one T cell receptor (beta chain) sequence. This CDR3 has 15 residues. V shed 6 bases, J shed 1 base, and the junction held 5 bases outside the gene matches. Germline V CDR1 and CDR2: MNHEY, SMNVEV (reference sequence). The table came from immunoSEQ multiplex PCR; TCRdb's copy has only in-frame clones and leaves some out. Of 150,000 to 200,000 clones listed, roughly nine tenths are singletons. The sample is drawn from a study of control samples from healthy donors and cancer patients. Sequenced input: blood. This clonotype originated in a woman aged 30 to 39 in good health. V is TRBV27 and J is TRBJ2-1; the match to TRBD2 covers 8 bases. CDR3 DNA sequence: TGTGCCAGCAGGTCCGGGACTAGGTCCTACAATGAGCAGTTCTTC. Translating it yields CASRSGTRSYNEQFF.